This entry describes one TCR beta chain. One end of the junction does not line up with germline, which may come from a read error. The sample originates from a study of blood T cells in healthy people across ages. Through a sample-barcoded 5' primer and a J-beta primer mix, a second PCR was run for roughly 7 to 12 cycles. In TCRdb, the 5' RACE reads were re-called with MiXCR into one record per CDR3 protein. In the table there are 1.5 million to 2 million distinct CDR3 sequences, 49% of which are singletons. The sequenced sample consisted of blood. The sequence was collected from a woman aged 40 to 50 in good health.

CDR3 sequence reads: CASSLRRGGNNEQFF. CDR3 nucleotides: TGCGCCAGCAGCTTGCGGCGGGGGGGGAACAATGAGCAGTTCTTC. This rearrangement joins TRBV9 to TRBJ2-1; the match to TRBD2 covers 9 bases. The CDR3 extends over 15 amino acids. Germline assignment: CDR1 SGDLS and CDR2 YYNGEE. The variable domain in full, completed from reference TRBV9 and TRBJ2-1, reads DSGVTQTPKHLITATGQRVTLRCSPRSGDLSVYWYQQSLDQGLQFLIQYYNGEERAKGNILERFSAQQFPDLHSELNLSSLELGDSALYFCASSLRRGGNNEQFFGPGTRLTVL.